The 16 T cell receptor beta chains below all came from one sample that was sequenced in a study of T cell responses to AZD1222 COVID-19 vaccine. Measured with immunoSEQ multiplex PCR; TCRdb has only the in-frame clones, and not every one. The sample carries over 100,000 clones, less than 95% recorded once. The sequenced sample was peripheral blood, obtained on day 0 of AZD1222 vaccination. The receptors were gathered from an adult in good health.

This chain joins TRBV5-1 and TRBJ2-7; no reliable D call. V lost 4 bases, J lost 0 bases, and 5 bases lay in between. CDR3 length: 12 residues. The germline V gene encodes CDR1 SGHRS and CDR2 YFSETQ. In nucleotides, the CDR3 is TGCGCCAGCAGCATAGACTCCTACGAGCAGTACTTC. Its translation is CASSIDSYEQYF.

There are a few counts of this clone. This rearrangement joins TRBV29-1 to TRBJ1-2; the match to TRBD1 covers 9 bases. Germline V lookup: CDR1 SQVTM, CDR2 ANQGSEA. J gave up 7 bases and V 3 bases, and 9 bases lay outside the gene matches. CDR3 length: 14 amino acids. The CDR3 DNA is TGCAGCGTTGAGGGGGGACAGGGAGATAGTGGCTACACCTTC. It is translated as CSVEGGQGDSGYTF.

The CDR3 nucleotides are TGTGCCAGCAGGTGGACGACCAACGAAAAACTGTTTTTT. Protein: CASRWTTNEKLFF. The V call is TRBV2, the J call TRBJ1-4; no firm D call. Germline-derived CDR1 and CDR2 are SNHLY and FYNNEI. The CDR3 covers 13 residues. V gave up 6 bases and J gave up 8 bases, with 13 bases separating them.

This rearrangement joins TRBV7-8 to TRBJ2-7; D is ambiguous. This CDR3 comprises 15 residues. Per germline, CDR1 SGHVS and CDR2 FQNEAQ. The germline V and J ends were trimmed by 1 base and 4 bases, with 14 bases remaining between them. The DNA for the CDR3 is TGTGCCAGCAGCTTAGGAGGTGACCGTGGATACGAGCAGTACTTC. This codes for CASSLGGDRGYEQYF.

This rearrangement joins TRBV6-5 to TRBJ2-5, with 8 bases aligning to TRBD1. Germline CDR1 is MNHEY and CDR2 is SVGAGI. V lost 7 bases and J lost 5; bases outside the gene matches: 9. The CDR3 spans 14 residues. The CDR3 bases are TGTGCCAGCACCCCCAGGGGGCAAAGGGAGACCCAGTACTTC. Its protein is CASTPRGQRETQYF.

The chain employs TRBV5-1 and TRBJ2-5; 9 bases align to TRBD1. Germline V gives CDR1 SGHRS, CDR2 YFSETQ. The CDR3 runs 16 residues. Trimming removed 4 bases from V and 4 bases from J; junction bases left unmatched: 11. In DNA form, the CDR3 reads TGCGCCAGCAGCATCATAGGGACAGGGCGAGGAGAGACCCAGTACTTC. This translates into CASSIIGTGRGETQYF. The entire variable domain, with the rest obtained from reference TRBV5-1 and TRBJ2-5, is as follows: KAGVTQTPRYLIKTRGQQVTLSCSPISGHRSVSWYQQTPGQGLQFLFEYFSETQRNKGNFPGRFSGRQFSNSRSEMNVSTLELGDSALYLCASSIIGTGRGETQYFGPGTRLLVL.

This chain links TRBV7-9 with TRBJ2-5; D unclear. Trimming removed 5 bases at V and 5 bases at J, with 15 bases between. Germline V lookup: CDR1 SEHNR, CDR2 FQNEAQ (reference sequence). The CDR3 length is 14 residues. This CDR3 is CASSAYTGPETQYF. The CDR3 DNA is TGTGCCAGCAGCGCATACACCGGGCCCGAGACCCAGTACTTC.

A single count supports this clone. The rearrangement links TRBV6-5 to TRBJ2-7; 9 nucleotides match TRBD1. The germline V gene encodes CDR1 MNHEY and CDR2 SVGAGI. This CDR3 comprises 15 residues. Trimming at V came to 3 bases and at J to 4 bases, leaving 7 bases not matched to a gene. This CDR3 is CASSYSSGQGYEQYF. For the CDR3, the DNA is TGTGCCAGCAGTTATTCGTCGGGACAGGGTTACGAGCAGTACTTC.

The chain links TRBV12-3 or TRBV12-4 to TRBJ1-2; 7 nucleotides line up with TRBD1. There are 12 residues in the CDR3. J gave up 7 bases and V 7 bases, and 6 bases lay outside the gene matches. CDR3 DNA: TGTGCCAGCAACCACAGGGGTGGTGGCTACACCTTC. As protein: CASNHRGGGYTF.

The rearrangement links TRBV6-5 to TRBJ1-3; D unclear. V lost 7 bases and J lost 0, with 10 bases in between. Per germline, CDR1 MNHEY and CDR2 SVGAGI. The CDR3 covers 14 residues. Here the CDR3 reads CASTLGRSGNTIYF. As DNA, the CDR3 is TGTGCCAGCACCCTCGGACGCTCTGGAAACACCATATATTTT.

The rearrangement links TRBV6-6 to TRBJ2-1; D remains ambiguous. The CDR3 has 12 residues. Trimming removed 6 bases from V and 7 bases from J, with 10 bases in between. CDR1 is MNHNY and CDR2 is SVGAGI in the germline V gene (reference sequence). For the CDR3, the DNA is TGTGCCAGCAGGGCCTTCGGGAATGAGCAGTTCTTC. It yields the protein CASRAFGNEQFF.

The V and J genes are TRBV2 and TRBJ1-5, with 9 positions matching TRBD1. The CDR3 is 14 residues long. The germline V gene encodes CDR1 SNHLY and CDR2 FYNNEI. The J segment lost 2 bases and the V segment lost 5 bases, leaving 1 base of the junction unmatched. In DNA form, the CDR3 reads TGTGCCAGCAGTTGGGACAGGGGCAATCAGCCCCAGCATTTT. Translating gives CASSWDRGNQPQHF.

This clone showed up just a few times. The chain couples TRBV19 to TRBJ2-7, with D perhaps matching TRBD1 (6 bases). Trimming took 10 bases from V and 7 from J, leaving 17 bases between them. The CDR3 has 12 amino acids. CDR1 is LNHDA and CDR2 is SQIVND in the germline V gene (reference sequence). The CDR3 spells CATTGPISEQYF. The DNA for the CDR3 is TGTGCCACGACAGGCCCAATCTCGGAGCAGTACTTC.

The chain links TRBV15 to TRBJ1-4; D is unresolved. V dropped 0 bases and J dropped 4 bases, with 9 bases sitting between them. Germline V gene sequence: CDR1 LNHNV, CDR2 YYDKDF (reference sequence). CDR3 length equals 15 residues. CDR3 bases: TGTGCCACCAGCAGAGATATACAGTTTAATGAAAAACTGTTTTTT. This sequence encodes CATSRDIQFNEKLFF.

The V gene is TRBV6-5, the J gene TRBJ1-3; maybe TRBD1 (6 bases). The CDR3 runs 15 residues. V was cut by 2 bases and J by 2 bases, with 10 bases left in between. The germline V gene encodes CDR1 MNHEY and CDR2 SVGAGI. In DNA, the CDR3 is TGTGCCAGCAGTTACGACCCAGGGGCTGGAAACACCATATATTTT. It yields the protein CASSYDPGAGNTIYF.

The chain has TRBV2 and TRBJ1-5; D may be TRBD1 (5 bases). Per the germline V gene, CDR1 is SNHLY and CDR2 is FYNNEI. V shed 0 bases and J shed 4 bases, with 19 bases lying between them. CDR3 length equals 18 residues. In nucleotides, the CDR3 is TGTGCCAGCAGTGAAGCGCTTAGGGCCGGCGGGGGAAATCAGCCCCAGCATTTT. This gives the protein CASSEALRAGGGNQPQHF.